These 22 T cell receptor beta chains were all obtained from the same sample, sequenced in a study of T cells in Graves' hyperthyroidism and ophthalmopathy. Amplified TCR beta CDR3 regions derived from RNA transcripts. HTBI primers were used for first-round RT-PCR of the TCR CDR3. TCRdb called the multiplex PCR reads again in MiXCR, with one record for every CDR3 protein. The data hold 600,000 to 700,000 distinct CDR3 sequences, with about 45% observed a single time. Sequenced material: peripheral blood or thyroid tissue (not recorded which). The receptors come from an adult man with Graves' disease, either hyperthyroidism or ophthalmopathy (not recorded which).

V and J are TRBV4-1 and TRBJ1-1; D is uncertain. Trimming pared 1 base from V and 6 bases from J, leaving 12 bases between. CDR3 length: 14 residues. Looked up from germline, CDR1 is MGHRA and CDR2 is YSYEKL. CDR3 region: CASSQAGTLPEAFF. The CDR3 DNA is TGCGCCAGCAGCCAAGCGGGAACCCTCCCTGAAGCTTTCTTT.

The table lists this clonotype with many counts. The rearrangement joins TRBV12-3 or TRBV12-4 to TRBJ2-5, with D uncertain. Trimming left V 6 bases short and J 7 bases short, with 12 bases between. CDR3 length: 12 amino acids. This CDR3 is CASSPPSGTQYF. The CDR3 nucleotides are TGTGCCAGCAGCCCCCCCTCAGGGACCCAGTACTTC.

The V call is TRBV7-6, the J call TRBJ1-1; the D gene is possibly TRBD1 (5 bases). The germline V gene has CDR1 SGHVS and CDR2 FNYEAQ. This CDR3 contains 14 residues. V was cut by 9 bases and J by 4 bases, with 18 bases left in between. The CDR3 sequence: CASHRGGTSTEAFF. CDR3 bases: TGTGCCAGTCATCGGGGGGGGACGAGCACTGAAGCTTTCTTT.

V usage is TRBV9 and J usage is TRBJ2-2, with 10 positions matching TRBD2. This CDR3 has 16 residues. In germline, CDR1 is SGDLS, CDR2 YYNGEE. Trimming cost V 4 bases and J 4 bases; bases outside gene matches: 7. The CDR3 sequence is CASSQGPSGGTGELFF. For the CDR3, the DNA is TGTGCCAGCAGCCAAGGGCCTAGCGGGGGCACCGGGGAGCTGTTTTTT.

In its sample, this clonotype was seen many times. The chain employs TRBV11-2 and TRBJ1-6; 9 nucleotides align to TRBD1. With 5 bases clipped from V and 5 bases from J, the junction kept 4 bases outside the gene matches. There are 15 residues in the CDR3. Germline CDR1 SGHAT, CDR2 FQNNGV. The CDR3 loop is CASSQGTGNNSPLHF. In DNA form, the CDR3 reads TGTGCCAGCAGCCAAGGGACAGGGAATAATTCACCCCTCCACTTT.

The rearrangement uses TRBV20-1 and TRBJ1-6; D remains unclear. The CDR3 runs 15 residues. Germline V gene sequence: CDR1 DFQATT, CDR2 SNEGSKA (reference sequence). The V end lost 3 bases, the J end lost 7 bases, and 16 bases lay between the germline ends. This CDR3 reads CSARDVSRVNSPLHF. CDR3 sequence (DNA): TGCAGTGCTAGGGACGTCAGTCGGGTAAATTCACCCCTCCACTTT.

Ten or more counts support this clonotype. The V gene is TRBV7-6, the J gene TRBJ1-1, with D possibly TRBD1 on 5 matching bases. The length of the CDR3 is 15 residues. Per the germline V gene, CDR1 is SGHVS and CDR2 is FNYEAQ. The ends were cut back, 0 bases at V and 3 bases at J, with 11 bases in the middle. CDR3 loop: CASSLAGGSYTEAFF. The DNA for the CDR3 is TGTGCCAGCAGCTTAGCCGGGGGTAGTTACACTGAAGCTTTCTTT.

V is TRBV20-1 and J is TRBJ1-5; D ambiguous. CDR1 is DFQATT and CDR2 is SNEGSKA in the germline V gene (reference sequence). V gave up 3 bases and J gave up 3 bases, with 18 bases separating them. CDR3 length: 16 amino acids. CDR3 amino acids: CSARRADRGNNQPQHF. For the CDR3, the DNA is TGCAGTGCTAGGAGGGCAGATCGAGGCAACAATCAGCCCCAGCATTTT.

This clonotype was seen many times. This rearrangement joins TRBV29-1 to TRBJ1-1; no reliable D call. Germline CDR1 and CDR2: SQVTM and ANQGSEA. The CDR3 spans 13 residues. With 6 bases removed from V and 1 base from J, the gap between germline ends came to 12 bases. Here the CDR3 reads CSVDRTANTEAFF. CDR3 nucleotides: TGCAGCGTCGACCGGACGGCGAACACTGAAGCTTTCTTT. The variable domain in full, with the rest retrieved from reference TRBV29-1 and TRBJ1-1, is SAVISQKPSRDICQRGTSLTIQCQVDSQVTMMFWYRQQPGQSLTLIATANQGSEATYESGFVIDKFPISRPNLTFSTLTVSNMSPEDSSIYLCSVDRTANTEAFFGQGTRLTVV.

The chain couples TRBV12-3 or TRBV12-4 to TRBJ1-4, with D possibly matching TRBD1 (6 bases). Trimming pared 4 bases from V and 0 bases from J, leaving 15 bases between. CDR3 length: 17 residues. CDR3 amino acids: CASSSPYRTATNEKLFF. The CDR3, as DNA: TGTGCCAGCAGTTCCCCCTACAGGACAGCAACTAATGAAAAACTGTTTTTT.

This chain links TRBV29-1 with TRBJ1-2; TRBD1 might be the D (5 bases). V was cut by 3 bases and J by 3 bases, with 23 bases left in between. The CDR3 contains 17 residues. Germline CDR1 SQVTM, CDR2 ANQGSEA. CDR3 sequence (DNA): TGCAGCGTTGACCGTGAGGACACCTCACAGGTCCACTATGGCTACACCTTC. Amino acid sequence: CSVDREDTSQVHYGYTF.

CDR3 bases: TGTGCCAGTACCAACCAGGGGACGGATAATTCACCCCTCCACTTT. As protein: CASTNQGTDNSPLHF. The chain couples TRBV19 to TRBJ1-6; maybe TRBD1 (6 bases). The CDR3 spans 15 residues. Looked up from germline, CDR1 is LNHDA and CDR2 is SQIVND (reference sequence). The V and J ends lost 7 bases and 5 bases respectively, with 15 bases between them.

This clonotype was recorded many times. The gene calls are TRBV12-3 or TRBV12-4 and TRBJ1-5; D unclear. Between the trimmed V and J ends, which lost 5 bases and 4 bases, there was a span of 12 bases. The CDR3 has 14 residues. The chain's CDR3 is CASSPNSNNQPQHF. As DNA, the CDR3 is TGTGCCAGCAGTCCTAACAGTAATAATCAGCCCCAGCATTTT.

This clonotype was picked up a small number of times. The chain couples TRBV7-2 to TRBJ2-2, with 7 bases matching TRBD2. Germline V gene lookup returns CDR1 SGHTA and CDR2 FQGNSA. The junction had 6 bases not matched to a gene; V was cut back by 1 base and J by 7 bases. The CDR3 loop spans 15 amino acids. The CDR3 coding sequence is TGTGCCAGCAGCTTAGTAGGCGGGAGCGGCGGGGAGCTGTTTTTT. Protein: CASSLVGGSGGELFF.

The sample holds many counts of this clonotype. This chain uses TRBV7-8 with TRBJ2-7; TRBD1 agrees at 10 bases. Germline V gene data show CDR1 as SGHVS and CDR2 as FQNEAQ. The CDR3 is 15 amino acids. V lost 2 bases to trimming and J lost 6 bases; unmatched junction nucleotides: 7. CDR3 sequence reads: CASSLTWGQGSEQYF. CDR3 nucleotides: TGTGCCAGCAGCTTAACATGGGGACAGGGGAGCGAGCAGTACTTC.

The chain combines TRBV14 with TRBJ1-1, with D hard to call. Germline loops: CDR1 SGHDN, CDR2 FVKESK. Trimming stripped 7 bases from V and 6 bases from J, with 9 bases between. The CDR3 extends over 11 amino acids. CDR3 sequence reads: CASTSDAEAFF. CDR3 sequence (DNA): TGTGCCAGCACCTCGGACGCTGAAGCTTTCTTT.

The count of this clonotype is one. The chain employs TRBV2 and TRBJ1-5; a weak D match, TRBD1 (6 bases). Germline V CDR1 and CDR2: SNHLY, FYNNEI. Deletions cut 4 bases from V and 5 bases from J, with 9 bases between. This CDR3 has 13 amino acids. This CDR3 is CASSASGDQPQHF. The CDR3 region has the DNA TGTGCCAGCAGTGCGTCAGGGGATCAGCCCCAGCATTTT.

The chain links TRBV7-6 to TRBJ1-1; 7 nucleotides match TRBD1. There are 17 residues in the CDR3. V shed 5 bases and J 0 bases; nucleotides not matched to a gene: 12. The germline CDR1 and CDR2 sequences are SGHVS and FNYEAQ. The CDR3 nucleotides are TGTGCCAGCAGCCAAGGGAGACTGACAGGGTTGAACACTGAAGCTTTCTTT. This encodes CASSQGRLTGLNTEAFF.

The V call is TRBV2, the J call TRBJ2-3; D might be TRBD2 (6 bases). The CDR3 consists of 15 residues. Per the germline V gene, CDR1 is SNHLY and CDR2 is FYNNEI. V lost 6 bases to trimming and J lost 1 base, with 14 bases between them. CDR3: CASSLAGRGTDTQYF. CDR3 DNA: TGTGCCAGCAGCTTAGCCGGGAGAGGCACAGATACGCAGTATTTT.

In its sample, this clonotype was seen many times. The chain joins TRBV9 to TRBJ1-2; no firm D call. Trimming took off 4 bases at V and 0 bases at J, with 10 bases between the two ends. Germline assignment: CDR1 SGDLS and CDR2 YYNGEE. The CDR3 runs to 14 residues. The CDR3 coding sequence is TGTGCCAGCAGCCCGAACCAAGCTAACTATGGCTACACCTTC. It codes for CASSPNQANYGYTF.

This sequence joins TRBV10-3 and TRBJ1-1; the D gene is possibly TRBD1 (5 bases). The V end was cut by 10 bases, the J end by 6 bases, with 18 bases between. The CDR3 totals 13 residues. Germline CDR1 is ENHRY and CDR2 is SYGVKD. The CDR3 region has the DNA TGTGCCAGCCAAGCTCAGGGTCGGGCTGAAGCTTTCTTT. This sequence encodes CASQAQGRAEAFF.

The chain carries TRBV5-6 and TRBJ2-5, with a tentative D call TRBD1 (6 bases). Trimming pared 3 bases from V and 6 bases from J, leaving 21 bases between. The germline gives CDR1 SGHDT, CDR2 YYEEEE. The CDR3 is 16 residues long. CDR3 residues: CASSSFQGNGQQTQYF. CDR3 DNA sequence: TGTGCCAGCAGCTCCTTCCAGGGGAACGGTCAGCAGACCCAGTACTTC.